This T cell receptor (beta chain) comes out of a study of blood T cells in healthy people across ages. Germline lookup yields CDR1 KGHDR and CDR2 SFDVKD. The CDR3 runs to 13 residues. With each sample, at least 5 micrograms of total RNA were extracted. This clonotype was detected a few times. A junction end diverges from the germline sequence, so it may reflect a read error. For the second PCR, which ran for roughly 6 to 12 cycles, a sample-barcoded 5' primer and a J-beta primer mix were used. From the 5' RACE reads, TCRdb called clonotypes with MiXCR, one entry per CDR3 protein. The sample includes 1.5 million to 2 million distinct CDR3 sequences, around 48% of them seen just once.

The origin of this receptor is a woman aged 40 to 50 in good health. The material sequenced was blood. This chain connects TRBV24-1 to TRBJ2-3; D remains ambiguous. CDR3 region: CATGDLITDTQYF. CDR3 DNA sequence: TGTGCCACCGGTGACTTAATAACAGATACGCAGTATTTT.